This is a list of T cell receptor beta chains from one sample in a study of T-cell memory formation after mild COVID-19. TCRdb passed the 5' RACE reads through MiXCR, listing each CDR3 protein once. The sample yields tens of thousands of distinct CDR3 sequences, over 10% seen once. Sequencing was performed on PBMCs or a T cell subset sorted from them (not recorded which). Receptors were obtained from a man aged 18 to 35 who had mild COVID-19 (a few samples of this study predate the infection). Cell type and time point are not known. Both conserved end residues are part of each CDR3. D genes are given only for firm matches. Clone size is given for some rows only: seen once, a few or many times, or a class if the clone is expanded.

J,D,size,V,DNA,CDR3
TRBJ2-1,-,-,TRBV7-8,TGTGCCAGCAGCCTCAGCAGACTAATCTACAGGTACCATTCGTCCTTC,CASSLSRLIYRYHSSF
TRBJ2-4,-,many,TRBV20-1,TGCAGTGCCCCCTCGTGGGAGGTAGACATTCAGTACTTC,CSAPSWEVDIQYF
TRBJ2-5,TRBD2,many,TRBV19,TGTGCCAGTAGTATAAGGGCTAGCGGGGGCCAAGAGACCCAGTACTTC,CASSIRASGGQETQYF
TRBJ2-3,-,many,TRBV12-3/TRBV12-4,TGTGCCAGCAGTTTTGGTGCGGGACAGTCAGATACGCAGTATTTT,CASSFGAGQSDTQYF
TRBJ2-1,TRBD1,few,TRBV11-2,TGTGCCAGCAGCCCAGGCCCCGGGACAGGGCTCAATGAGCAGTTCTTC,CASSPGPGTGLNEQFF
TRBJ2-3,TRBD1,many,TRBV28,TGTGCCAGCAGTTTAGGGACAGGCCACACAGATACGCAGTATTTT,CASSLGTGHTDTQYF
TRBJ2-1,TRBD2,-,TRBV9,TGTGCCAGCAGCCGTTCGGGGGGACGGTCCTACAATGAGCAGTTCTTC,CASSRSGGRSYNEQFF
TRBJ1-1,TRBD1,few,TRBV6-5,TGTGCCAGCAGTCCCTCAGGGGGATCGACGAACACTGAAGCTTTCTTT,CASSPSGGSTNTEAFF
TRBJ1-6,-,many,TRBV6-2/TRBV6-3,TGTGCCAGCAGTTACTCGATTCGGGGAGCAGGGAATTCACCCCTCCACTTT,CASSYSIRGAGNSPLHF
TRBJ2-7,-,-,TRBV7-2,TGTGCCAGCAGCTTCGCCAGGGGAGCCTACGAGCAGTACTTC,CASSFARGAYEQYF
TRBJ2-7,-,-,TRBV20-1,TGCAGTGCTAGAGAGGTGGGGCCTAACCCCTTCGAGCAGTACTTC,CSAREVGPNPFEQYF
TRBJ2-7,-,many,TRBV12-3/TRBV12-4,TGTGCCAGCAGTTTGAGAGGGGCCTCCGCGGCGAAGCAGTACTTC,CASSLRGASAAKQYF
TRBJ1-1,-,-,TRBV7-2,TGTGCCAGCAGCTCCCAGGGCAGGGGCCTCACTGAAGCTTTCTTT,CASSSQGRGLTEAFF
TRBJ2-1,TRBD2,many,TRBV6-4,TGTGCCAGCAGCCCGACTAGCGGGGGCTACAATGAGCAGTTCTTC,CASSPTSGGYNEQFF
TRBJ1-1,-,many,TRBV6-5,TGTGCCAGCAGTCACTCCCGAGGTCTGAGTACTGAAGCTTTCTTT,CASSHSRGLSTEAFF
TRBJ1-1,-,many,TRBV30,TGTGCCTGGAGTGTGGGACAGAACACTGAAGCTTTCTTT,CAWSVGQNTEAFF
TRBJ1-1,-,many,TRBV7-8,TGTGCCAGCAGCTTTTCACCCGACCAGGGCGCTGAAGCTTTCTTT,CASSFSPDQGAEAFF